Sequencing of this TCR beta chain was carried out in a study of vaccination and CD4 T cells after COVID-19. Germline assignment: CDR1 MGHDK and CDR2 SYGVNS. CDR3 length equals 16 residues. V was pared by 10 bases and J by 4 bases, with 15 bases of the junction left unmatched. Treatment described: roughly nine-day PBMC culture with coronavirus spike peptide pools or control peptides (ViraFEST assay). After expanding antigen-specific T cells with peptide pools, ViraFEST sequenced their TCRs. With fresh IL-2 medium, half the medium was replaced on days 3 and 7. Oncomine TCR Beta short-read sequencing was applied to DNA from cultured CD4+ T cells. MiXCR, run by TCRdb on the PCR reads, gives a single entry per CDR3 protein. The sample includes about 14,000 distinct CDR3 sequences, less than 50% of them seen just once. This clonotype appeared a few times. The antigen is undetermined.

Sample: cultured CD4+ T cells from blood. The receptor was derived from a human donor with COVID-19. J is TRBJ2-1 and V is TRBV25-1; 8 bases map to TRBD2. The CDR3 DNA follows: TGTGCCATTACGACTAGCGCGGGATCTCCTTACAATGAGCAGTTCTTC. The encoded protein is CAITTSAGSPYNEQFF.